These 4 T cell receptor beta chains originate from one sample sequenced in a study of tumor-infiltrating lymphocytes in primary liver carcinoma. DNA and RNA were both co-extracted from about 20-30 mg of bulk tissue that had not been sorted. Using a constant-region primer together with ProtoScript II reverse transcriptase, TCR beta cDNA was made from 450 to 600 ng of total RNA. Nested multiplex PCR, run for three rounds with slightly modified ARM-PCR, yielded TCR beta libraries. Amplification in the first two PCR rounds was performed using TRBV1-TRBV30 forward primers and a C-beta reverse primer for around 10 cycles each. One entry per CDR3 protein, called by TCRdb with MiXCR from the multiplex PCR reads. The sample yields 40,000 to 60,000 distinct CDR3 sequences, around three quarters seen once. The sample was liver tumor tissue from sampling region 3. Sample subset: tumor region T3, left-lateral pole. These receptors all stem from a man between 40 and 49 years old with primary liver carcinoma and hepatitis B virus infection.

V and J are TRBV11-2 and TRBJ2-1, with D maybe TRBD2 (6 bases). V lost 10 bases, J lost 8 bases, and 27 bases lay in between. The CDR3 is 16 residues long. Germline CDR1 reads SGHAT; CDR2 reads FQNNGV. The CDR3 region is CAISSRPSGRIYEQFF. The CDR3, as DNA: TGTGCCATCAGTTCGCGCCCCAGTGGGAGGATCTATGAGCAGTTCTTC.

A single count supports this clonotype. A read error may account for a junction end that differs from germline. The chain is built from TRBV13 and TRBJ2-7; TRBD1 matches 7 bases. CDR1 and CDR2 (germline): PRHDT, FYEKMQ (reference sequence). This CDR3 is built from 13 residues. Here the CDR3 DNA reads TGTGCCAGCAGCCTCGAGGGGGCCTATGAGCAGTACTTC. It encodes CASSLEGAYEQYF. Combining the CDR3 with reference TRBV13 and TRBJ2-7 gives the whole variable domain AAGVIQSPRHLIKEKRETATLKCYPIPRHDTVYWYQQGPGQDPQFLISFYEKMQSDKGSIPDRFSAQQFSDYHSELNMSSLELGDSALYFCASSLEGAYEQYFGPGTRLTVT.

CDR3 in DNA: TGTGTCAGAAGCTTGGAAGCGGGGGGCACAAACATTCAGTACTTC. Amino acids: CVRSLEAGGTNIQYF. The J gene is TRBJ2-4, the V gene TRBV5-6, with 9 bases aligning to TRBD2. This CDR3 contains 15 residues. Germline CDR1 is SGHDT and CDR2 is YYEEEE. Full variable domain (missing parts from reference TRBV5-6 and TRBJ2-4): DAGVTQSPTHLIKTRGQQVTLRCSPKSGHDTVSWYQQALGQGPQFIFQYYEEEERQRGNFPDRFSGHQFPNYSSELNVNALLLGDSALYLCVRSLEAGGTNIQYFGAGTRLSVL.

This clonotype was counted a single time. Relative to the germline gene, one junction end is altered; a read error may explain this. The chain uses TRBV10-1 and TRBJ2-3; D is unclear. The germline V gene encodes CDR1 WNHNN and CDR2 SYGVQD (reference sequence). The CDR3 consists of 10 residues. This chain's CDR3 is CASSSDTKYF. The CDR3 DNA sequence: TGTGCCAGCTCCTCAGATACGAAGTATTTT.